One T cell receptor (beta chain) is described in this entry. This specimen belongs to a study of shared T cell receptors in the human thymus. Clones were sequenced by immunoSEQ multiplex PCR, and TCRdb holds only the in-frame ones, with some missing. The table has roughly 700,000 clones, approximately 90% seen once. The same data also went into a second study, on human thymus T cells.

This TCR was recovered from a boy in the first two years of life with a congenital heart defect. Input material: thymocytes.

CDR3 DNA sequence: TGTGCCAGCAGGGCAGACATGAACACTGAAGCTTTCTTT. Protein: CASRADMNTEAFF. This chain joins TRBV27 and TRBJ1-1, with no clear D. The CDR3 has 13 residues. Germline-derived CDR1 and CDR2 are MNHEY and SMNVEV (reference sequence). Between the trimmed V and J ends, which lost 6 bases and 0 bases, there was a span of 8 bases.